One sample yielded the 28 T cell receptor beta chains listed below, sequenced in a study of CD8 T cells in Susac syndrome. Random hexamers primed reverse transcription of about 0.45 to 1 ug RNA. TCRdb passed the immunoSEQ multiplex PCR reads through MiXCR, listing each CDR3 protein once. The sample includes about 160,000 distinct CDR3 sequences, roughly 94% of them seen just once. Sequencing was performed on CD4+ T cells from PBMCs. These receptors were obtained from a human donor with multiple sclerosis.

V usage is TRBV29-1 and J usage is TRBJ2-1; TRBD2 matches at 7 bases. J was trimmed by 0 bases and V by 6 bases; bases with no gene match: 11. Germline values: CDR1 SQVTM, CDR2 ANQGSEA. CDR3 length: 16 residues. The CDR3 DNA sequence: TGCAGCGTAGTTCCCGAGACTAGCTTCTCCTACAATGAGCAGTTCTTC. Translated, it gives CSVVPETSFSYNEQFF.

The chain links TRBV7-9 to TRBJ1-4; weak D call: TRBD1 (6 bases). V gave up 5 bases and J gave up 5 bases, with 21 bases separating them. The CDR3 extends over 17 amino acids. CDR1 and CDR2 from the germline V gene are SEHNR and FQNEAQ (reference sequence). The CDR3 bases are TGTGCCAGCAGCCCAGGCAGGTTACAGGGCCGAAATGAAAAACTGTTTTTT. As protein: CASSPGRLQGRNEKLFF.

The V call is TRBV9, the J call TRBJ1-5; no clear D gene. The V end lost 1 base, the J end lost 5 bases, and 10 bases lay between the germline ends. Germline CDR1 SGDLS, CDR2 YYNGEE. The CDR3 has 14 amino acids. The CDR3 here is CASSVSTHDQPQHF. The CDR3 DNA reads TGTGCCAGCAGCGTATCCACCCATGATCAGCCCCAGCATTTT.

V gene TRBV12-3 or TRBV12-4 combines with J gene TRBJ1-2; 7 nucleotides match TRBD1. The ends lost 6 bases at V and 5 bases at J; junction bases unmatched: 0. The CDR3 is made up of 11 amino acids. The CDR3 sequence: CASRTGYGYTF. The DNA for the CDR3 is TGTGCCAGCAGGACAGGGTATGGCTACACCTTC.

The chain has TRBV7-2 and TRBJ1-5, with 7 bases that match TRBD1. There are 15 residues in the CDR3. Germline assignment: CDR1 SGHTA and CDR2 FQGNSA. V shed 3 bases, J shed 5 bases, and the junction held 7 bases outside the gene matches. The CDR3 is CASSFVGGADQPQHF. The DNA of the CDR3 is TGTGCCAGCAGCTTCGTAGGGGGCGCGGATCAGCCCCAGCATTTT.

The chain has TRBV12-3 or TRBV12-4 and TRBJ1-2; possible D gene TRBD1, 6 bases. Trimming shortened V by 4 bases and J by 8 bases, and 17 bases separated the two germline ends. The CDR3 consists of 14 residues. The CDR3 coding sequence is TGTGCCAGCAGTTCGTTTACAGGGTGGAACGGCTACACCTTC. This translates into CASSSFTGWNGYTF.

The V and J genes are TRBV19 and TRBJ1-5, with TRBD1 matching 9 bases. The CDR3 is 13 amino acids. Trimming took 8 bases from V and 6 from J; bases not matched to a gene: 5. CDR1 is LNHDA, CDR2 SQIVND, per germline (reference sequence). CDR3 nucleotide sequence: TGTGCCAGTTTACAGGGGGCGCGTCAGCCCCAGCATTTT. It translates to CASLQGARQPQHF.

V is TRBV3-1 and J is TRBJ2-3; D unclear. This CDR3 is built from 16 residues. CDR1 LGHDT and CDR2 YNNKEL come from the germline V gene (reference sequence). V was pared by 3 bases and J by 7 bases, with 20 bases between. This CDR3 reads CASSHHRVHARNTQYF. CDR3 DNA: TGTGCCAGCAGCCATCATCGAGTCCACGCCCGAAATACGCAGTATTTT.

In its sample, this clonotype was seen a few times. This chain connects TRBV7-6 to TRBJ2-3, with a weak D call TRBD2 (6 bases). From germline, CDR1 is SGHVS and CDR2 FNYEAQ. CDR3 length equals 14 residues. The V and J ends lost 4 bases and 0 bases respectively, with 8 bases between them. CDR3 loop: CASSSTSSTDTQYF. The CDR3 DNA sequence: TGTGCCAGCAGCTCTACTAGCAGCACAGATACGCAGTATTTT.

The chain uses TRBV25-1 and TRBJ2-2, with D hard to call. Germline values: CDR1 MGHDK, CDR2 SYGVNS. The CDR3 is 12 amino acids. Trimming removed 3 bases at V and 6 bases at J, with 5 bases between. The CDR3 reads CASSEGSGELFF. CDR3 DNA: TGTGCCAGCAGTGAGGGGTCCGGGGAGCTGTTTTTT.

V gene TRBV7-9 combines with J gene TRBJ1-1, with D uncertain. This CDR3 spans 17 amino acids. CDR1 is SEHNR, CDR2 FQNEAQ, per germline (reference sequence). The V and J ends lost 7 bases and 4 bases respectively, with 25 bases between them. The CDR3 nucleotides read TGTGCCAGCACCTGGGCCGCGACGGAAACTTGGGGCACTGAAGCTTTCTTT. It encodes CASTWAATETWGTEAFF. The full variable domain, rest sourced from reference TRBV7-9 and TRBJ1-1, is DTGVSQNPRHKITKRGQNVTFRCDPISEHNRLYWYRQTLGQGPEFLTYFQNEAQLEKSRLLSDRFSAERPKGSFSTLEIQRTEQGDSAMYLCASTWAATETWGTEAFFGQGTRLTVV.

CDR3 DNA: TGTGCCAGCAGCCGAGGGGGAATCATCCTAAGAACCGGGGAGCTGTTTTTT. It encodes CASSRGGIILRTGELFF. This chain links TRBV7-9 with TRBJ2-2; TRBD1 is a possible D gene (6 bases). Deletions cut 5 bases from V and 5 bases from J, with 21 bases between. The CDR3 extends over 17 amino acids. The germline V gene has CDR1 SEHNR and CDR2 FQNEAQ (reference sequence).

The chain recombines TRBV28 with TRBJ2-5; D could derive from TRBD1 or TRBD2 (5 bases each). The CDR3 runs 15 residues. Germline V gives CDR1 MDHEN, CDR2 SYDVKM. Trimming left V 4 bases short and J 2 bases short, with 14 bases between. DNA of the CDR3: TGTGCCAGCAGTTCCATATCGGGACGGCAAGAGACCCAGTACTTC. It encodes CASSSISGRQETQYF.

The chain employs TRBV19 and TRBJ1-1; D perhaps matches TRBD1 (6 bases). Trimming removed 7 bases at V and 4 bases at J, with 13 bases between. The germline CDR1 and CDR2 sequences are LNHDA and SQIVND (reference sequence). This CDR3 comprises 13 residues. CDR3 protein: CASTPEGGTEAFF. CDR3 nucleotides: TGTGCCAGTACCCCGGAGGGGGGCACTGAAGCTTTCTTT.

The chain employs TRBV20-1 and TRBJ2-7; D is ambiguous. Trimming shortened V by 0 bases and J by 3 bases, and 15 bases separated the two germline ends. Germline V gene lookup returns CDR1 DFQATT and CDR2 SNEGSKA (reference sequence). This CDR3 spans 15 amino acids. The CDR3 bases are TGCAGTGCTAGAGATCTTGAGGTAGCCAACTACGAGCAGTACTTC. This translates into CSARDLEVANYEQYF.

The DNA for the CDR3 is TGTGCCAGCAGCTTGGAACCAGGAAATCAGCCCCAGCATTTT. Protein product: CASSLEPGNQPQHF. This chain joins TRBV7-2 and TRBJ1-5; D gene unclear. Trimming left V 3 bases short and J 4 bases short, with 10 bases between. Germline CDR1 and CDR2: SGHTA and FQGNSA. The CDR3 totals 14 residues. Drawing the rest from reference TRBV7-2 and TRBJ1-5, the complete variable domain is GAGVSQSPSNKVTEKGKDVELRCDPISGHTALYWYRQSLGQGLEFLIYFQGNSAPDKSGLPSDRFSAERTGGSVSTLTIQRTQQEDSAVYLCASSLEPGNQPQHFGDGTRLSIL.

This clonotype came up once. The CDR3 loop reads CASSQETAEAVSSYNEQFF. In DNA, the CDR3 is TGCGCCAGCAGCCAAGAGACGGCCGAAGCGGTAAGCTCCTACAATGAGCAGTTCTTC. This chain joins TRBV4-1 and TRBJ2-1; D might be TRBD2 (5 bases). Trimming shortened V by 0 bases and J by 0 bases, and 18 bases separated the two germline ends. The CDR3 spans 19 residues. Germline lookup yields CDR1 MGHRA and CDR2 YSYEKL.

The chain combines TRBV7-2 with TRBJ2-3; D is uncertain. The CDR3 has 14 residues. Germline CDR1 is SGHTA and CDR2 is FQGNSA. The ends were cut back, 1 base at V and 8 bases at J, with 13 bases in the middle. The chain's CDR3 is CASSLESGRITQYF. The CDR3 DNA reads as TGTGCCAGCAGCTTAGAGAGTGGGCGGATTACGCAGTATTTT.

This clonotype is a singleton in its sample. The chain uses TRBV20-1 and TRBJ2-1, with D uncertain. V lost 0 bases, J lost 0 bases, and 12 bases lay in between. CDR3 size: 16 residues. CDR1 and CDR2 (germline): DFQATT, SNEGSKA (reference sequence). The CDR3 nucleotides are TGCAGTGCTAGAGATCTTGAACCCCGCTCCTACAATGAGCAGTTCTTC. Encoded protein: CSARDLEPRSYNEQFF.

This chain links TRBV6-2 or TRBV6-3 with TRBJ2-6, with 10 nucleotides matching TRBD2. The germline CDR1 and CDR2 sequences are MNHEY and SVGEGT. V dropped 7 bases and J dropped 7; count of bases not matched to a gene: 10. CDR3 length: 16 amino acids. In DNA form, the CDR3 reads TGTGCCAGCACATGGCTAGCGGGAGCCCCAGCCAACGTCCTGACTTTC. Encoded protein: CASTWLAGAPANVLTF.

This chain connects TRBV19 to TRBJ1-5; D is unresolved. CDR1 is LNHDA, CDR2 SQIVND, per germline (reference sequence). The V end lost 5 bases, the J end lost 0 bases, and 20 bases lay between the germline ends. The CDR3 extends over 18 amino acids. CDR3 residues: CASSSPPGSLYSNQPQHF. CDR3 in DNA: TGTGCCAGTAGTTCCCCTCCGGGGAGCCTCTATAGCAATCAGCCCCAGCATTTT.

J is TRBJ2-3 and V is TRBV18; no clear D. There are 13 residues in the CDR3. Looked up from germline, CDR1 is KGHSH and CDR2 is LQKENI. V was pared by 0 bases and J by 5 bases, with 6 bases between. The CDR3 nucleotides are TGTGCCAGCTCACCACCAGGCGTAGATACGCAGTATTTT. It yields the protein CASSPPGVDTQYF. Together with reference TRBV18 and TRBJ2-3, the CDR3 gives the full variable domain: NAGVMQNPRHLVRRRGQEARLRCSPMKGHSHVYWYRQLPEEGLKFMVYLQKENIIDESGMPKERFSAEFPKEGPSILRIQQVVRGDSAAYFCASSPPGVDTQYFGPGTRLTVL.

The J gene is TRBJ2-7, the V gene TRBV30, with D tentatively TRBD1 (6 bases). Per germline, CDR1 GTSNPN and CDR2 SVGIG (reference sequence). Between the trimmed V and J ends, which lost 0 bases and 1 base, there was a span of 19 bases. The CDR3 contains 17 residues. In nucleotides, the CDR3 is TGTGCCTGGAGTGTGACAGGCAACCATGGGGGTTCCTACGAGCAGTACTTC. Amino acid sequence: CAWSVTGNHGGSYEQYF.

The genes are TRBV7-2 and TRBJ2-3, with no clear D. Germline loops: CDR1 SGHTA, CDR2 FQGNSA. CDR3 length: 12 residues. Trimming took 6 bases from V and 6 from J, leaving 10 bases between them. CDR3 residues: CASRYADDTQYF. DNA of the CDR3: TGTGCCAGCAGATACGCTGACGATACGCAGTATTTT.

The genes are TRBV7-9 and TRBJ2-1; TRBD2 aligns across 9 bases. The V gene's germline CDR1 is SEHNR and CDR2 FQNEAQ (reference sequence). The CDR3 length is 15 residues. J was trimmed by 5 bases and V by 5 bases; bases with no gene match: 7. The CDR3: CASSPRLAANNEQFF. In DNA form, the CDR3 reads TGTGCCAGCAGCCCCCGACTAGCGGCCAACAATGAGCAGTTCTTC.

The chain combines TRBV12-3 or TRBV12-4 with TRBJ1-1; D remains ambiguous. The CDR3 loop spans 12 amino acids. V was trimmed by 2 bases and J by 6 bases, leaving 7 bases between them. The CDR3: CASSLFRSEAFF. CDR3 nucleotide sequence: TGTGCCAGCAGTTTATTTCGCTCTGAAGCTTTCTTT.

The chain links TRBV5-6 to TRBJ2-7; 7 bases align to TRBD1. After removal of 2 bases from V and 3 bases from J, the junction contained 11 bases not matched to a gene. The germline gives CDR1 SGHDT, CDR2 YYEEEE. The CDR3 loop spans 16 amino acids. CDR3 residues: CASSLLVGTDVYEQYF. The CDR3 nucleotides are TGTGCCAGCAGCTTATTGGTCGGGACAGATGTCTACGAGCAGTACTTC.

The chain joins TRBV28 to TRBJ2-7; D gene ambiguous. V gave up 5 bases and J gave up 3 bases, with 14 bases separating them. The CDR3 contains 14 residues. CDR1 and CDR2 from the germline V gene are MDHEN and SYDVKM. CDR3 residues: CASSLQLNLYEQYF. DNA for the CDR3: TGTGCCAGCAGTCTTCAATTGAACCTCTACGAGCAGTACTTC. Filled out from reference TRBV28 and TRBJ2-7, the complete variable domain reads DVKVTQSSRYLVKRTGEKVFLECVQDMDHENMFWYRQDPGLGLRLIYFSYDVKMKEKGDIPEGYSVSREKKERFSLILESASTNQTSMYLCASSLQLNLYEQYFGPGTRLTVT.